This T cell receptor (beta chain) was documented in a study of post-analysis software for immune sequencing data. Turning to the study itself: Relapsing-remitting, secondary progressive and progressive-relapsing forms made up the multiple sclerosis disease courses. Points from the study as a whole: Strong co-clustering by F measure linked samples that shared a preparation batch.

Presence of unique molecular identifiers characterized the TCR beta cDNA libraries. About 460,000 cDNA molecules were obtained from roughly 1 to 10 million T cells. MiXCR, run by TCRdb on the PCR reads, gives a single entry per CDR3 protein. The sample gives hundreds of thousands of distinct CDR3 sequences, 40% to 50% of which show up once; 1.7% is in the top ten. Regarding this clonotype: Antigen: not known.

The receptor was isolated from a girl between 5 and 17 years old with multiple sclerosis. The sequencing input was blood.

DNA of the CDR3: TGTGCCAGCGGTCCGAGGACAGGGGGATACGAGCAGTACTTC. This sequence encodes CASGPRTGGYEQYF. The rearrangement links TRBV6-1 to TRBJ2-5; 10 bases are a match to TRBD1. The J call may not be correct, given that the DNA end is closer to TRBJ2-7. Looked up from germline, CDR1 is MNHNS and CDR2 is SASEGT. The length of the CDR3 is 14 residues.